The 32 T cell receptor beta chains presented below share a single source sample, sequenced in a study of technical replicates of blood from a few donors. Assay used: immunoSEQ multiplex PCR; TCRdb lists only in-frame clones, some missing. Of about 57,000 clones listed, roughly 86% are singletons. The source material was PBMCs. These receptors all stem from a human donor in good health. Some clones in this sample may be carry-over from other donors' samples.

The CDR3 sequence: CASSSSPGTRDQYF. The DNA of the CDR3 is TGTGCCAGCAGCTCGTCCCCCGGGACTAGGGATCAGTACTTC. The chain carries TRBV7-2 and TRBJ2-4, with 8 bases that match TRBD2. Germline CDR1 SGHTA, CDR2 FQGNSA. V lost 4 bases, J lost 12 bases, and 11 bases stayed unmatched. This CDR3 has 14 amino acids.

The chain combines TRBV4-2 with TRBJ2-5, with 9 positions matching TRBD2. The CDR3 runs 15 residues. Germline CDR1 reads LGHNA; CDR2 reads YNFKEQ. V shed 6 bases, J shed 2 bases, and the junction held 7 bases outside the gene matches. This CDR3 reads CASRGIAGAQETQYF. The CDR3 region has the DNA TGTGCCAGCAGGGGAATAGCGGGAGCGCAAGAGACCCAGTACTTC.

This clone was recorded once. The chain has TRBV5-4 and TRBJ1-2, with a tentative D call TRBD1 (6 bases). Germline V lookup: CDR1 SGHNT, CDR2 YYREEE (reference sequence). The CDR3 is 14 amino acids. V dropped 4 bases and J dropped 4 bases, with 14 bases sitting between them. CDR3 sequence (DNA): TGTGCCAGCAGCGACCGACAGGCTGGCTATGGCTACACCTTC. As protein: CASSDRQAGYGYTF.

The rearrangement joins TRBV6-1 to TRBJ1-2; 12 bases map to TRBD1. Germline trimming cut 5 bases from V and 6 bases from J; bases unmatched to any gene: 7. The CDR3 has 15 residues. Per germline, CDR1 MNHNS and CDR2 SASEGT. The CDR3 DNA is TGTGCCAGCAGTCCGGGACAGGGGGCCCAGAATGGCTACACCTTC. It is translated as CASSPGQGAQNGYTF.

V is TRBV6-5 and J is TRBJ2-7, with D hard to call. Germline V gene data show CDR1 as MNHEY and CDR2 as SVGAGI. Trimming left V 8 bases short and J 4 bases short, with 9 bases between. This CDR3 region has 11 residues. DNA for the CDR3: TGTGCCAGCGGTTTGACTTACGAGCAGTACTTC. This encodes CASGLTYEQYF.

The J gene is TRBJ1-2, the V gene TRBV18; D unresolved. This CDR3 is 13 amino acids long. Trimming removed 2 bases at V and 6 bases at J, with 10 bases between. Per germline, CDR1 KGHSH and CDR2 LQKENI. The CDR3 region has the DNA TGTGCCAGCTCACCAAGAGGGATCGATGGCTACACCTTC. Protein sequence: CASSPRGIDGYTF.

This clone appeared once. The chain links TRBV27 to TRBJ2-5; 9 positions agree with TRBD2. The CDR3 runs 17 residues. Germline V gene lookup returns CDR1 MNHEY and CDR2 SMNVEV (reference sequence). V lost 2 bases to trimming and J lost 2 bases; unmatched junction nucleotides: 9. CDR3 in DNA: TGTGCCAGCAGTTTAGTTCCTACGACTAGCGGACAAGAGACCCAGTACTTC. This codes for CASSLVPTTSGQETQYF.

This clone appeared a single time. The J gene is TRBJ1-1, the V gene TRBV29-1, with unresolved D. Germline V CDR1 and CDR2: SQVTM, ANQGSEA. This CDR3 has 13 residues. Deletions cut 6 bases from V and 0 bases from J, with 11 bases between. CDR3 amino acids: CSVVYRVNTEAFF. CDR3 bases: TGCAGCGTGGTATATAGAGTGAACACTGAAGCTTTCTTT.

V usage is TRBV19 and J usage is TRBJ1-1, with D possibly being TRBD1 (5 bases). The CDR3 runs 12 residues. V was pared by 8 bases and J by 5 bases, with 12 bases between. Germline V CDR1 and CDR2: LNHDA, SQIVND (reference sequence). As DNA, the CDR3 is TGTGCCAGTGGGGGAGGGCGGACTGAAGCTTTCTTT. Its translation: CASGGGRTEAFF.

This clone was found a few times. The V call is TRBV11-2, the J call TRBJ2-7; possibly TRBD1 for D (5 bases). The CDR3 runs 15 residues. Trimming left V 3 bases short and J 2 bases short, with 14 bases between. In germline, CDR1 is SGHAT, CDR2 FQNNGV. The DNA for the CDR3 is TGTGCCAGCAGCTTCTCGCAGGGATTTGCCTACGAGCAGTACTTC. Translating it yields CASSFSQGFAYEQYF.

The V call is TRBV9, the J call TRBJ2-3, with 11 bases that match TRBD2. Looked up from germline, CDR1 is SGDLS and CDR2 is YYNGEE. Trimming at V came to 4 bases and at J to 3 bases, leaving 4 bases not matched to a gene. This CDR3 is built from 15 residues. The CDR3 is CASSRRLAGTDTQYF. The CDR3 coding sequence is TGTGCCAGCAGCCGACGACTAGCGGGAACAGATACGCAGTATTTT.

V gene TRBV7-3 combines with J gene TRBJ2-7, with 8 bases lining up with TRBD2. Germline loops: CDR1 SGHTA, CDR2 FQGTGA. This CDR3 has 15 amino acids. V trimming: 5 bases; J trimming: 0 bases; junction bases outside the gene matches: 6. CDR3 sequence: CASSPYGGASYEQYF. In DNA form, the CDR3 reads TGTGCCAGCAGCCCTTACGGGGGGGCCTCCTACGAGCAGTACTTC.

The rearrangement uses TRBV11-3 and TRBJ2-2; D is perhaps TRBD1 (6 bases). Germline CDR1 and CDR2: SGHNT and YENEEA. V was trimmed by 1 base and J by 3 bases, leaving 9 bases between them. The CDR3 contains 15 residues. CDR3 DNA: TGTGCCAGCAGCTTAGGGGACACTTACACCGGGGAGCTGTTTTTT. It translates to CASSLGDTYTGELFF.

The rearrangement uses TRBV7-2 and TRBJ2-3; 8 nucleotides match TRBD2. The germline V gene encodes CDR1 SGHTA and CDR2 FQGNSA. Losses at the gene ends were 2 bases for V and 7 bases for J; bases not matched to a gene: 8. The CDR3 spans 15 residues. CDR3 in DNA: TGTGCCAGCAGCTTAACTAGCGGCCCCGCGCATACGCAGTATTTT. Translated: CASSLTSGPAHTQYF.

The chain carries TRBV9 and TRBJ1-4, with D possibly TRBD1 on 5 matching bases. The CDR3 is 13 residues long. CDR1 is SGDLS and CDR2 is YYNGEE in the germline V gene. Trimming removed 2 bases from V and 13 bases from J, with 15 bases in between. CDR3 coding DNA: TGTGCCAGCAGCGTCGGGGAGCAGGGAGGACTGTTTTTT. Translated, it gives CASSVGEQGGLFF.

A single count supports this clone. The chain links TRBV27 to TRBJ1-2, with D possibly being TRBD1 (6 bases). The CDR3 loop spans 13 amino acids. CDR1 and CDR2 from the germline V gene are MNHEY and SMNVEV (reference sequence). Between the trimmed V and J ends, which lost 6 bases and 7 bases, there was a span of 15 bases. This CDR3 reads CASRHREFSGYTF. The CDR3 DNA sequence: TGTGCCAGCAGACACAGGGAGTTTTCTGGCTACACCTTC.

This chain joins TRBV6-5 and TRBJ2-5; 8 positions match TRBD2. The V gene end was trimmed by 7 bases and the J gene end by 7 bases; junction bases not matched to a gene: 14. CDR3 length: 15 amino acids. Germline V gene data show CDR1 as MNHEY and CDR2 as SVGAGI. CDR3: CASTPGGTYAVTQYF. The CDR3 DNA reads as TGTGCCAGCACCCCGGGGGGGACCTACGCTGTGACCCAGTACTTC.

The V call is TRBV7-2, the J call TRBJ1-1; D call uncertain. V lost 5 bases and J 5 bases, leaving 12 bases between the germline ends. This CDR3 is 13 amino acids long. Germline loops: CDR1 SGHTA, CDR2 FQGNSA. CDR3 sequence (DNA): TGTGCCAGCAGCAACCAATGGAGGACTGAAGCTTTCTTT. Encoded protein: CASSNQWRTEAFF.

The chain employs TRBV20-1 and TRBJ2-7; D unclear. Trimming took 3 bases from V and 6 from J, leaving 9 bases between them. The CDR3 loop spans 11 amino acids. Germline V CDR1 and CDR2: DFQATT, SNEGSKA (reference sequence). The CDR3 protein is CSASRFSEQYF. The DNA for the CDR3 is TGCAGTGCTAGCCGGTTCTCCGAGCAGTACTTC.

The rearrangement links TRBV7-2 to TRBJ2-7; the match to TRBD2 covers 9 bases. There are 16 residues in the CDR3. Germline V CDR1 and CDR2: SGHTA, FQGNSA. The V segment lost 2 bases and the J segment 3 bases; nucleotides outside the gene matches: 8. The CDR3 here is CASSLQASGNGYEQYF. The CDR3 DNA is TGTGCCAGCAGCTTACAGGCTAGCGGGAACGGCTACGAGCAGTACTTC.

The rearrangement uses TRBV30 and TRBJ1-5; D unresolved. This CDR3 has 13 amino acids. Per germline, CDR1 GTSNPN and CDR2 SVGIG (reference sequence). Trimming pared 2 bases from V and 9 bases from J, leaving 14 bases between. The CDR3 sequence is CAWSRPYGMPQHF. As DNA, the CDR3 is TGTGCCTGGAGTAGGCCGTACGGGATGCCCCAGCATTTT.

This CDR3 reads CASSLTGSVNEQFF. The CDR3 bases are TGCGCCAGCAGCCTGACAGGGTCGGTCAATGAGCAGTTCTTC. The chain has TRBV5-1 and TRBJ2-1; 7 nucleotides align to TRBD1. The germline CDR1 and CDR2 sequences are SGHRS and YFSETQ. This CDR3 spans 14 amino acids. V lost 4 bases to trimming and J lost 6 bases; unmatched junction nucleotides: 7.

J is TRBJ2-5 and V is TRBV12-5; D is perhaps TRBD2 (7 bases). The CDR3 runs to 14 residues. CDR1 is LGHNT and CDR2 is FRNRAP in the germline V gene. Trimming left V 3 bases short and J 5 bases short, with 13 bases between. The CDR3 bases are TGTGCTAGTGGTTTTGGGGGGGCTCGGGAGACCCAGTACTTC. Its translation is CASGFGGARETQYF. The variable domain in full, with the rest retrieved from reference TRBV12-5 and TRBJ2-5, is DARVTQTPRHKVTEMGQEVTMRCQPILGHNTVFWYRQTMMQGLELLAYFRNRAPLDDSGMPKDRFSAEMPDATLATLKIQPSEPRDSAVYFCASGFGGARETQYFGPGTRLLVL.

This chain joins TRBV5-1 and TRBJ2-3; D ambiguous. The CDR3 is made up of 13 amino acids. V was cut by 7 bases and J by 1 base, with 10 bases left in between. The V gene's germline CDR1 is SGHRS and CDR2 YFSETQ. DNA of the CDR3: TGCGCCAGCCACTCCACGGGCACAGATACGCAGTATTTT. Its protein product is CASHSTGTDTQYF. The full variable domain, in which reference TRBV5-1 and TRBJ2-3 provide the parts outside the CDR3, is KAGVTQTPRYLIKTRGQQVTLSCSPISGHRSVSWYQQTPGQGLQFLFEYFSETQRNKGNFPGRFSGRQFSNSRSEMNVSTLELGDSALYLCASHSTGTDTQYFGPGTRLTVL.

The sample holds a few counts of this clone. This sequence joins TRBV18 and TRBJ1-1, with 8 bases lining up with TRBD1. J lost 12 bases, V lost 4 bases, and 4 bases had no gene match. CDR1 and CDR2 from the germline V gene are KGHSH and LQKENI. This CDR3 contains 11 residues. CDR3 DNA: TGTGCCAGCTCACGGGACAGGAGGTCTTTCTTT. It yields the protein CASSRDRRSFF. The full variable domain, rest sourced from reference TRBV18 and TRBJ1-1, is NAGVMQNPRHLVRRRGQEARLRCSPMKGHSHVYWYRQLPEEGLKFMVYLQKENIIDESGMPKERFSAEFPKEGPSILRIQQVVRGDSAAYFCASSRDRRSFFGQGTRLTVV.

This sequence joins TRBV2 and TRBJ2-2; 7 bases match TRBD2. V shed 9 bases and J 7 bases; nucleotides not matched to a gene: 2. In germline, CDR1 is SNHLY, CDR2 FYNNEI. The CDR3 consists of 11 residues. CDR3 residues: CARGGFGELFF. For the CDR3, the DNA is TGTGCCAGGGGGGGGTTCGGGGAGCTGTTTTTT.

This clone was seen more than once but under ten times. V usage is TRBV7-2 and J usage is TRBJ2-2; maybe TRBD1 (6 bases). Trimming left V 5 bases short and J 1 base short, with 17 bases between. This CDR3 is built from 17 residues. Germline V gene data show CDR1 as SGHTA and CDR2 as FQGNSA. Written as DNA, the CDR3 is TGTGCCAGCAGCATTACAGGGTTCAGAGGGAACACCGGGGAGCTGTTTTTT. This encodes CASSITGFRGNTGELFF.

The V gene is TRBV25-1, the J gene TRBJ1-1; a possible D gene is TRBD1 (5 bases). In germline, CDR1 is MGHDK, CDR2 SYGVNS. This CDR3 is built from 15 residues. Deletions cut 4 bases from V and 0 bases from J, with 12 bases between. The DNA for the CDR3 is TGTGCCAGCAGTGCACCCGACAGACTGAACACTGAAGCTTTCTTT. As protein: CASSAPDRLNTEAFF.

To note about this clone: Other nucleotide sequences in the sample specify the same CDR3. This chain links TRBV2 with TRBJ2-5; TRBD2 aligns across 9 bases. The length of the CDR3 is 14 residues. V shed 1 base, J shed 4 bases, and the junction held 1 base outside the gene matches. The germline gives CDR1 SNHLY, CDR2 FYNNEI. For the CDR3, the DNA is TGTGCCAGCAGTGAAGGGCGGGGGGGAGAGACCCAGTACTTC. Translating gives CASSEGRGGETQYF. The full variable domain, with the rest looked up from reference TRBV2 and TRBJ2-5, is EPEVTQTPSHQVTQMGQEVILRCVPISNHLYFYWYRQILGQKVEFLVSFYNNEISEKSEIFDDQFSVERPDGSNFTLKIRSTKLEDSAMYFCASSEGRGGETQYFGPGTRLLVL.

This rearrangement joins TRBV11-2 to TRBJ2-7; maybe TRBD1 (6 bases). V was shortened by 7 bases and J by 9 bases, with 16 bases between the two germline ends. The germline gives CDR1 SGHAT, CDR2 FQNNGV. CDR3 length: 12 residues. The CDR3 region is CASTETQQGQYF. Written as DNA, the CDR3 is TGTGCCAGCACCGAGACCCAACAGGGGCAGTACTTC. The full variable domain, in which reference TRBV11-2 and TRBJ2-7 provide the parts outside the CDR3, is EAGVAQSPRYKIIEKRQSVAFWCNPISGHATLYWYQQILGQGPKLLIQFQNNGVVDDSQLPKDRFSAERLKGVDSTLKIQPAKLEDSAVYLCASTETQQGQYFGPGTRLTVT.

The gene calls are TRBV9 and TRBJ2-1; 9 nucleotides match TRBD1. CDR1 SGDLS and CDR2 YYNGEE come from the germline V gene. The CDR3 contains 15 residues. J gave up 5 bases and V 3 bases, and 6 bases lay outside the gene matches. The CDR3 bases are TGTGCCAGCAGCGGCCGGGACAGGGTCCACAATGAGCAGTTCTTC. Residues: CASSGRDRVHNEQFF.

CDR3 nucleotide sequence: TGTGCCAGCAGCTTAAACCAGGGGGCCTCTTCACCCCTCCACTTT. Amino acids: CASSLNQGASSPLHF. This chain links TRBV7-2 with TRBJ1-6; 8 bases match TRBD1. V dropped 2 bases and J dropped 9; count of bases not matched to a gene: 6. The CDR3 extends over 15 amino acids. CDR1 is SGHTA and CDR2 is FQGNSA in the germline V gene.